This TCR beta chain was identified during a study of T cell responses to AZD1222 COVID-19 vaccine. Germline assignment: CDR1 SEHNR and CDR2 FQNEAQ (reference sequence). This CDR3 spans 14 amino acids. Trimming at V came to 3 bases and at J to 4 bases, leaving 3 bases not matched to a gene. Whole-study findings and limits: Seropositivity was recorded at baseline in only 6 or 7 AZD1222 recipients.

The data were produced by immunoSEQ multiplex PCR, yet TCRdb's version contains in-frame clones alone and is incomplete. Of 130,000 to 150,000 clones listed, about 93% are singletons. A word on this clone: Its antigen is undetermined.

The chain carries TRBV7-9 and TRBJ1-1, with TRBD1 identical over 9 bases. The specimen was peripheral blood, collected on day 0 of AZD1222 vaccination. The source is an adult in good health. CDR3 nucleotide sequence: TGTGCCAGCAGCTTTGGGGACAGGGTCACTGAAGCTTTCTTT. Translation gives CASSFGDRVTEAFF.